The 17 T cell receptor beta chains in this list originate from one sample, sequenced in a study of T cells after yellow fever vaccination. One entry per CDR3 protein, called by TCRdb with MiXCR from the 5' RACE reads. The sample lists 500,000 to 650,000 distinct CDR3 sequences, about 13% occurring once. The source was PBMCs, collected on the day of the yellow fever booster vaccination. All receptors come from a man aged 25 to 40 who received the YFV17D yellow fever vaccine.

This clonotype was seen a handful of times. The chain is built from TRBV12-3 or TRBV12-4 and TRBJ2-7, with D tentatively TRBD2 (6 bases). Trimming removed 6 bases from V and 5 bases from J, with 17 bases in between. The CDR3 spans 14 residues. The CDR3 nucleotides read TGTGCCAGCAGGGGTACGGGGGAGTCGAACGAGCAGTACTTC. It specifies CASRGTGESNEQYF.

The chain links TRBV4-3 to TRBJ2-1; a possible D gene is TRBD2 (6 bases). V was trimmed by 0 bases and J by 8 bases, leaving 11 bases between them. Germline values: CDR1 LGHNA, CDR2 YSLEER. The CDR3 totals 14 residues. The CDR3 DNA reads TGCGCCAGCAGCCAAGAAGGAGGGACCCATGAGCAGTTCTTC. Translating it yields CASSQEGGTHEQFF.

The chain employs TRBV6-2 or TRBV6-3 and TRBJ2-1; 9 bases align to TRBD2. This CDR3 has 17 amino acids. CDR1 and CDR2 (germline): MNHEY, SVGEGT. Trimming at V came to 2 bases and at J to 0 bases, leaving 5 bases not matched to a gene. CDR3 amino acids: CASSYSQREVSYNEQFF. For the CDR3, the DNA is TGTGCCAGCAGTTACAGCCAGCGGGAGGTCTCCTACAATGAGCAGTTCTTC.

A few counts support this clonotype. The CDR3 bases are TGTGCCAGCAGTTTAGCCTCGGCAGGGACCAGCCTTGAAGCTTTCTTT. Protein sequence: CASSLASAGTSLEAFF. This rearrangement joins TRBV28 to TRBJ1-1, with a weak D call TRBD1 (5 bases). V gave up 2 bases and J gave up 7 bases, with 20 bases separating them. This CDR3 is built from 16 residues. Germline lookup yields CDR1 MDHEN and CDR2 SYDVKM.

Here the CDR3 DNA reads TGTGCCAGCAGCTTAGATCACGGTGGGGGCAATGAGCAGTTCTTC. Translation: CASSLDHGGGNEQFF. The chain couples TRBV11-3 to TRBJ2-1, with D perhaps matching TRBD1 or TRBD2 (5 bases each). Germline V gives CDR1 SGHNT, CDR2 YENEEA. The V gene lost 0 bases and the J gene lost 6 bases, with 12 bases spanning the gap. CDR3 size: 15 residues.

CDR3: CARPDPVGIRGDTQYF. CDR3 DNA sequence: TGTGCCCGTCCGGATCCAGTCGGGATTAGGGGAGATACGCAGTATTTT. The chain links TRBV6-1 to TRBJ2-3; D is perhaps TRBD1 or TRBD2 (5 bases each). The germline V and J ends were trimmed by 11 bases and 5 bases, with 26 bases remaining between them. CDR3 length equals 16 residues. Per the germline V gene, CDR1 is MNHNS and CDR2 is SASEGT.

The rearrangement uses TRBV10-3 and TRBJ1-5; D gene unclear. The CDR3 length is 16 residues. Trimming removed 0 bases at V and 0 bases at J, with 9 bases between. CDR1 and CDR2 from the germline V gene are ENHRY and SYGVKD. The CDR3: CAISESAEYSNQPQHF. The CDR3 region has the DNA TGTGCCATCAGTGAGTCGGCGGAATATAGCAATCAGCCCCAGCATTTT.

This clonotype was seen many times. The CDR3 nucleotides are TGTGCCAGCAGTTTATGGGGCAGGGGAAGGTTGGGCAATGAGCAGTTCTTC. Encoded protein: CASSLWGRGRLGNEQFF. The chain is built from TRBV12-3 or TRBV12-4 and TRBJ2-1; D perhaps matches TRBD1 (6 bases). V dropped 2 bases and J dropped 6 bases, with 20 bases sitting between them. CDR3 length: 17 residues.

This chain connects TRBV9 to TRBJ2-3; a possible D gene is TRBD2 (5 bases). The V and J ends lost 0 bases and 2 bases respectively, with 10 bases between them. Germline assignment: CDR1 SGDLS and CDR2 YYNGEE. The CDR3 is made up of 15 amino acids. CDR3 in amino acids: CASSVGGSYTDTQYF. Written as DNA, the CDR3 is TGTGCCAGCAGCGTAGGAGGGTCCTACACAGATACGCAGTATTTT. Complete variable domain (other parts from reference TRBV9 and TRBJ2-3): DSGVTQTPKHLITATGQRVTLRCSPRSGDLSVYWYQQSLDQGLQFLIQYYNGEERAKGNILERFSAQQFPDLHSELNLSSLELGDSALYFCASSVGGSYTDTQYFGPGTRLTVL.

This clonotype was observed a few times. The genes are TRBV15 and TRBJ2-7; either TRBD1 or TRBD2 may fit D (6 bases each). CDR1 is LNHNV and CDR2 is YYDKDF in the germline V gene (reference sequence). The CDR3 totals 14 residues. Trimming shortened V by 5 bases and J by 1 base, and 12 bases separated the two germline ends. The CDR3 spells CATSLGGTSYEQYF. The CDR3 nucleotides are TGTGCCACCAGCCTCGGGGGCACTTCCTACGAGCAGTACTTC.

This clonotype was detected only a few times. This chain joins TRBV3-1 and TRBJ2-5; D gene ambiguous. The CDR3 contains 12 residues. Germline CDR1 reads LGHDT; CDR2 reads YNNKEL (reference sequence). The germline V and J ends were trimmed by 2 bases and 5 bases, with 6 bases remaining between them. The CDR3 spells CASSQYRETQYF. CDR3 bases: TGTGCCAGCAGCCAATACCGGGAGACCCAGTACTTC.

This clonotype was observed once. The chain recombines TRBV3-1 with TRBJ2-5, with D perhaps matching TRBD1 or TRBD2 (5 bases each). Trimming took 4 bases from V and 4 from J, leaving 16 bases between them. Per the germline V gene, CDR1 is LGHDT and CDR2 is YNNKEL (reference sequence). CDR3 size: 15 residues. The chain's CDR3 is CASSPGPTRRETQYF. CDR3 DNA: TGTGCCAGCAGCCCGGGACCCACCAGGAGAGAGACCCAGTACTTC.

The genes are TRBV28 and TRBJ2-3; 14 bases line up with TRBD2. Germline V gene lookup returns CDR1 MDHEN and CDR2 SYDVKM. J lost 11 bases, V lost 5 bases, and 9 bases had no gene match. The CDR3 sequence is 15 residues long. CDR3 residues: CASSKGLAGEAWQYF. The CDR3 nucleotides read TGTGCCAGCAGTAAGGGACTAGCGGGAGAGGCGTGGCAGTATTTT.

The genes are TRBV12-3 or TRBV12-4 and TRBJ1-5, with TRBD1 matching over 9 bases. The trim removed 6 bases at V and 5 bases at J, leaving 5 bases unmatched. The CDR3 spans 14 residues. In nucleotides, the CDR3 is TGTGCCAGCAGAAACGACAGGGGGGATCAGCCCCAGCATTTT. Amino acid sequence: CASRNDRGDQPQHF.

The chain uses TRBV5-1 and TRBJ2-6; D unclear. CDR1 SGHRS and CDR2 YFSETQ come from the germline V gene. CDR3 size: 15 residues. The ends were cut back, 5 bases at V and 0 bases at J, with 9 bases in the middle. The CDR3 sequence: CASSSDGSGANVLTF. The DNA for the CDR3 is TGCGCCAGCAGTTCTGACGGCTCTGGGGCCAACGTCCTGACTTTC.

This clonotype has more than one count but fewer than ten. The CDR3 loop is CASSYRGTGKTETQYF. DNA of the CDR3: TGTGCCAGCAGTTACCGCGGGACAGGGAAGACAGAGACCCAGTACTTC. The rearrangement joins TRBV6-5 to TRBJ2-5; 9 bases match TRBD1. The CDR3 runs to 16 residues. Losses at the gene ends were 2 bases for V and 4 bases for J; bases not matched to a gene: 8. Per the germline V gene, CDR1 is MNHEY and CDR2 is SVGAGI.

This clonotype was seen only a few times. The J gene is TRBJ2-1, the V gene TRBV7-2, with D perhaps TRBD1 or TRBD2 (5 bases each). V dropped 4 bases and J dropped 9 bases, with 13 bases sitting between them. Germline assignment: CDR1 SGHTA and CDR2 FQGNSA. CDR3 length: 13 amino acids. The CDR3 spells CASSSQADTEQFF. The CDR3 DNA follows: TGTGCCAGCAGCTCCCAAGCGGACACTGAGCAGTTCTTC.